A selection of T cell receptor beta chains follows, all from one sample in a study of T cells after posttransplantation cyclophosphamide. Produced via immunoSEQ multiplex PCR; TCRdb's table is partial and in-frame only. The sample yields 25,000 to 35,000 clones, around 90% seen once. The source material was PBMCs. These receptors all stem from a woman between 40 and 55 years old with a blood cancer, CMV-positive, and with a related stem cell donor. The CDR3 runs from the conserved cysteine through the conserved F or W. D genes are given only for firm matches. Size is stated for part of the rows, as once, few or many counts, or as a class when the clone is expanded.

TRBD1 TRBJ1-5 - TRBV5-1 CASSLGDRLNQPQHF TGCGCCAGCAGCTTGGGGGACAGGCTTAATCAGCCCCAGCATTTT
- TRBJ2-1 - TRBV4-2 CASSQEQVGSQFF TGTGCCAGCAGCCAAGAACAGGTTGGTTCGCAGTTCTTC
TRBD1 TRBJ2-2 - TRBV5-4 CASSPKNPRQGARTGELFF TGTGCCAGCAGCCCTAAAAATCCAAGGCAGGGGGCGCGAACCGGGGAGCTGTTTTTT
TRBD2 TRBJ2-3 - TRBV19 CASRGLATDTQYF TGTGCCAGTAGAGGACTAGCCACAGATACGCAGTATTTT
- TRBJ2-7 - TRBV11-2 CASSPVWGDPYEQYF TGTGCCAGCAGCCCCGTTTGGGGGGATCCCTACGAGCAGTACTTC
- TRBJ1-2 once TRBV7-2 CASSRQYGYTF TGTGCCAGCAGCCGACAGTATGGCTACACCTTC
TRBD2 TRBJ2-3 - TRBV18 CATQGISGEPDTQYF TGTGCCACCCAAGGGATTAGCGGGGAACCAGATACGCAGTATTTT
- TRBJ2-7 - TRBV18 CASSPESRGYEQYF TGTGCCAGCTCACCAGAGTCCCGCGGATACGAGCAGTACTTC
- TRBJ1-2 - TRBV19 CASSTGFRGEGYGYTF TGTGCCAGTAGTACCGGTTTCAGGGGAGAAGGCTATGGCTACACCTTC
- TRBJ1-3 few TRBV6-1 CASSDLLGHLSSGNTIYF TGTGCCAGCAGTGACTTACTGGGACATTTGAGCTCTGGAAACACCATATATTTT
- TRBJ1-1 - TRBV6-5 CASSQRAGTEAFF TGTGCCAGCAGCCAGCGGGCGGGCACTGAAGCTTTCTTT
TRBD1 TRBJ2-7 - TRBV4-3 CASSQGDSSTYEQYF TGCGCCAGCAGCCAGGGGGACAGTAGTACCTACGAGCAGTACTTC
- TRBJ2-3 - TRBV7-3 CASSSRRRGSRVDTQYF TGTGCCAGCAGTTCGAGGCGCAGGGGATCCCGGGTAGATACGCAGTATTTT
- TRBJ2-4 - TRBV28 CASSPPLRTVLAKNIQYF TGTGCCAGCAGTCCCCCCCTTCGGACAGTTCTAGCCAAAAACATTCAGTACTTC
TRBD1 TRBJ1-2 - TRBV19 CASSIAGGIYGYTF TGTGCCAGTAGTATTGCAGGGGGAATCTATGGCTACACCTTC
- TRBJ2-7 - TRBV6-5 CASRTQGAEQYF TGTGCCAGCAGGACTCAAGGGGCCGAGCAGTACTTC
TRBD2 TRBJ2-1 once TRBV7-3 CASSPSLAGEQFF TGTGCCAGCAGCCCATCGCTAGCGGGTGAGCAGTTCTTC
TRBD1 TRBJ1-6 once TRBV5-1 CASSSGDRSSYNSPLHF TGCGCCAGCAGCTCGGGGGACAGATCGTCCTATAATTCACCCCTCCACTTT
TRBD2 TRBJ2-1 - TRBV6-5 CASNPGLASNEQFF TGTGCCAGCAACCCGGGACTAGCGAGCAATGAGCAGTTCTTC
TRBD1 TRBJ1-5 - TRBV12-5 CASGLVRGQGWDQPQHF TGTGCTAGTGGTTTGGTCCGGGGACAGGGGTGGGATCAGCCCCAGCATTTT
- TRBJ2-7 - TRBV4-1 CASGVQFPSGSYEQYF TGCGCCAGCGGAGTGCAGTTTCCATCGGGAAGTTACGAGCAGTACTTC
TRBD2 TRBJ2-7 - TRBV18 CASSPLSGDYEQYF TGTGCCAGCTCACCACTTAGCGGGGACTACGAGCAGTACTTC
TRBD1 TRBJ2-1 - TRBV5-1 CASSYTGAWVDYNEQFF TGCGCCAGCAGCTATACAGGGGCGTGGGTGGATTACAATGAGCAGTTCTTC
TRBD2 TRBJ2-5 - TRBV2 CASKLAAPQETQYF TGTGCCAGCAAGCTAGCGGCTCCCCAAGAGACCCAGTACTTC
- TRBJ1-2 - TRBV19 CASSAVNYGYTF TGTGCCAGTAGTGCAGTTAACTATGGCTACACCTTC
- TRBJ1-2 - TRBV4-2 CASSQDPRGGYTF TGTGCCAGCAGCCAAGATCCCAGGGGAGGCTACACCTTC
TRBD1 TRBJ1-1 - TRBV9 CASSVTARTGVGNTEAFF TGTGCCAGCAGCGTAACCGCCCGAACAGGGGTCGGGAACACTGAAGCTTTCTTT
- TRBJ2-2 - TRBV19 CASSMDSANTGELFF TGTGCCAGTAGTATGGACAGCGCGAACACCGGGGAGCTGTTTTTT
TRBD1 TRBJ2-6 - TRBV4-2 CASRPTGGLGANVLTF TGTGCCAGCAGACCGACAGGGGGACTGGGGGCCAACGTCCTGACTTTC
TRBD2 TRBJ2-5 - TRBV5-1 CASSIFSGGLQETQYF TGCGCCAGCAGCATATTTAGCGGGGGGCTTCAAGAGACCCAGTACTTC
TRBD1 TRBJ2-1 - TRBV5-4 CASRKTDGTGFGIGNNEQFF TGTGCCAGCAGAAAAACCGACGGGACAGGGTTCGGTATTGGCAACAATGAGCAGTTCTTC
TRBD1 TRBJ2-5 once TRBV9 CASSVTGAETQYF TGTGCCAGCAGCGTTACAGGGGCGGAGACCCAGTACTTC
TRBD2 TRBJ2-1 - TRBV13 CASFDFAGGYNEQFF TGTGCCAGCTTTGACTTTGCGGGGGGGTACAATGAGCAGTTCTTC
TRBD2 TRBJ2-3 - TRBV5-1 CASSLGLAARTDTQYF TGCGCCAGCAGCTTGGGACTAGCGGCTCGCACAGATACGCAGTATTTT
TRBD2 TRBJ2-7 - TRBV15 CATSRDGGGFYEQYF TGTGCCACCAGCAGAGACGGCGGGGGGTTCTACGAGCAGTACTTC
TRBD1 TRBJ1-5 - TRBV19 CASSIEGTGAQPQHF TGTGCCAGTAGTATAGAGGGGACAGGGGCTCAGCCCCAGCATTTT
TRBD1 TRBJ1-2 - TRBV28 CASSETGGTGYGYTF TGTGCCAGCAGTGAAACAGGGGGAACAGGCTATGGCTACACCTTC
- TRBJ2-5 - TRBV25-1 CASSDRGSQETQYF TGTGCCAGCAGTGATCGGGGATCCCAAGAGACCCAGTACTTC
TRBD1 TRBJ1-2 - TRBV28 CASSSGQGDYGYTF TGTGCCAGCAGTTCCGGACAGGGGGACTATGGCTACACCTTC
- TRBJ2-3 - TRBV4-2 CASSPGVGTDTQYF TGTGCCAGCAGCCCAGGGGTGGGGACAGATACGCAGTATTTT
- TRBJ1-4 - TRBV10-3 CAISEKVWGPNEKLFF TGTGCCATCAGTGAGAAGGTATGGGGGCCTAATGAAAAACTGTTTTTT
TRBD2 TRBJ2-1 - TRBV7-3 CASSSIRGLAGEGSYNEQFF TGTGCCAGCAGCTCCATCCGGGGGCTAGCGGGGGAAGGGTCCTACAATGAGCAGTTCTTC
- TRBJ2-7 - TRBV5-6 CASSLDGHPYEQYF TGTGCCAGCAGCTTGGACGGACACCCCTACGAGCAGTACTTC
- TRBJ2-5 - TRBV27 CASTEGPGDELETQYF TGTGCCAGCACCGAGGGTCCGGGGGATGAACTGGAGACCCAGTACTTC
TRBD1 TRBJ1-2 once TRBV5-4 CASSLTGGYYGYTF TGTGCCAGCAGCTTGACAGGGGGCTACTATGGCTACACCTTC
TRBD1 TRBJ2-7 - TRBV5-1 CASSLDRGDEQYF TGCGCCAGCAGCCTAGACAGGGGTGACGAGCAGTACTTC